Listed here is a single T cell receptor (beta chain). Its antigen is undetermined. The PCR had 60 Vbeta and 13 Jbeta primers. The data were produced by immunoSEQ multiplex PCR, yet TCRdb's version contains in-frame clones alone and is incomplete. The data hold about 130,000 clones, with around 72% observed a single time. The sample is drawn from a study of cytomegalovirus exposure and HLA in healthy donors. Study conclusions and caveats: Presence/absence comparisons presumed near-even sequencing depth among donors.

V gave up 3 bases and J gave up 0 bases, with 4 bases separating them. CDR1 is SGHRS, CDR2 YFSETQ, per germline. The CDR3 sequence is 13 residues long. Specimen: PBMCs. The gene calls are TRBV5-1 and TRBJ1-3; no clear D. The clonotype originates from a young man in good health and CMV-seropositive. The CDR3 bases are TGCGCCAGCAGCTCCCTCTCTGGAAACACCATATATTTT. Translated: CASSSLSGNTIYF.